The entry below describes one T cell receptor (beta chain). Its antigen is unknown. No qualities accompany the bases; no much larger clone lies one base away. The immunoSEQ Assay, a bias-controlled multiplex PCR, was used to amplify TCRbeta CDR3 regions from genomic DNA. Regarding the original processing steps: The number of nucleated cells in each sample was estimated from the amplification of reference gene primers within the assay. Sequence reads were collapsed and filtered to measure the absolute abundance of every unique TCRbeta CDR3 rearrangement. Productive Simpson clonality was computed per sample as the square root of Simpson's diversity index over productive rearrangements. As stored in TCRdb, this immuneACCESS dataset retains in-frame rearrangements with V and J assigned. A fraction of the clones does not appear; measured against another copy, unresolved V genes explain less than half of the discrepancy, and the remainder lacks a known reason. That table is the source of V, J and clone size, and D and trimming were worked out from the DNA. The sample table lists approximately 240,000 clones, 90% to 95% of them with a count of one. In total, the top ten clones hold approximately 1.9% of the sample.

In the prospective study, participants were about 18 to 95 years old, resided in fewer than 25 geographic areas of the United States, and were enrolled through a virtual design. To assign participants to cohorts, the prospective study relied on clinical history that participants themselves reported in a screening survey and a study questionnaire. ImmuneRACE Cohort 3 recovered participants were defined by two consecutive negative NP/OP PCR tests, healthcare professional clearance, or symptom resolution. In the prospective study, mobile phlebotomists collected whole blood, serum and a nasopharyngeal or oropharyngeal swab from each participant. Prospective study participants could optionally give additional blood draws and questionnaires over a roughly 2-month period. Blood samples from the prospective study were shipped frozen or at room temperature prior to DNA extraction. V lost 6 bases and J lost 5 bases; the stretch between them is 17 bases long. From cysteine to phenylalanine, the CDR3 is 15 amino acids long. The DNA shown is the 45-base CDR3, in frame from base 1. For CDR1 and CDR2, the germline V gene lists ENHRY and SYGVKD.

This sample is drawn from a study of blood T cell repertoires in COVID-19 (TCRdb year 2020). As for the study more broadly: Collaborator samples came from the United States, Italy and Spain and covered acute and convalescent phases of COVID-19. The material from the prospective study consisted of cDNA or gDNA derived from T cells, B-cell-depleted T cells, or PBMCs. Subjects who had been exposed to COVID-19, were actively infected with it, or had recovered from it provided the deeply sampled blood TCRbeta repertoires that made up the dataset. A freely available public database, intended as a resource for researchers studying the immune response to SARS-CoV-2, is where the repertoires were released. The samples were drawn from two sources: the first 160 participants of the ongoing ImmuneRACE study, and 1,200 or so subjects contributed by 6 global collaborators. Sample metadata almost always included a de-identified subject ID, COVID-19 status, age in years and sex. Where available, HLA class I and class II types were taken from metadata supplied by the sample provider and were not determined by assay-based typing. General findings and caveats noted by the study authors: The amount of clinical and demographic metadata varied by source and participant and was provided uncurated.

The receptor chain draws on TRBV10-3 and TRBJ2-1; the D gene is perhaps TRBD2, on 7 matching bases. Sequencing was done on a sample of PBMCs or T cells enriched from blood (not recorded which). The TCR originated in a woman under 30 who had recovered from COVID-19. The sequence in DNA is TGTGCCATCAGCCGCGGGGGCGGCCCCAACAATGAGCAGTTCTTC. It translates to CAISRGGGPNNEQFF.